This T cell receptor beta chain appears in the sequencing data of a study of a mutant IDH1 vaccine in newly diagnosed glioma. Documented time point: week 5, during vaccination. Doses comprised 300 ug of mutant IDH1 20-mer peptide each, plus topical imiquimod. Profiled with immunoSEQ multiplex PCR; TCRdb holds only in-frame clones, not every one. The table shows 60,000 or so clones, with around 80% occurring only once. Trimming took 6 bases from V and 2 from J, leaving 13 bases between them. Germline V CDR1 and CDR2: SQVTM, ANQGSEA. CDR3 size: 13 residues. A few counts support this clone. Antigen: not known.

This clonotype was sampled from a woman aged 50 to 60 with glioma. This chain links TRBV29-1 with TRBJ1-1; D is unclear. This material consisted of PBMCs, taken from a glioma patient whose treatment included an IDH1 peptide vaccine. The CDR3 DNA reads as TGCAGCGTGGCGACTCTACGAAACACTGAAGCTTTCTTT. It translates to CSVATLRNTEAFF.